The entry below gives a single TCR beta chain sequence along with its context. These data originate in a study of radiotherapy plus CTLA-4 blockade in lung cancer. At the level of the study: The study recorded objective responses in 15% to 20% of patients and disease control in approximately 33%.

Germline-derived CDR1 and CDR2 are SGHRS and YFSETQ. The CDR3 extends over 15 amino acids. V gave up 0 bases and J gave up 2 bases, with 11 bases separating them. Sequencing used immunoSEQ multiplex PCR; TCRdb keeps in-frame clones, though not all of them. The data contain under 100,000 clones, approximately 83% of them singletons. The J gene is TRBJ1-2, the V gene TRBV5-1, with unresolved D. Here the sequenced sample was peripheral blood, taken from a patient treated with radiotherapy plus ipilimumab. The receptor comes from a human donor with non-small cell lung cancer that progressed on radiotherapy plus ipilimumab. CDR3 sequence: CASSLGPVLNYGYTF. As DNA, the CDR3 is TGCGCCAGCAGCTTGGGGCCAGTTTTGAACTATGGCTACACCTTC.